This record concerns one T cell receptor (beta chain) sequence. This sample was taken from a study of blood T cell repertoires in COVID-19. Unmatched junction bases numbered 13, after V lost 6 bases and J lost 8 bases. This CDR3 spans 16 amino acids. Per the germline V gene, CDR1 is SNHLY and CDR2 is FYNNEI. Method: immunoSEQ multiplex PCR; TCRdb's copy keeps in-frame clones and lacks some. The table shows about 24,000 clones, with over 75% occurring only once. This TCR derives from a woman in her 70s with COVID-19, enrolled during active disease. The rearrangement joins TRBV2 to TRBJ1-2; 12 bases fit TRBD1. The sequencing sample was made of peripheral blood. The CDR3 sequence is CASSAVPGQGARGYTF. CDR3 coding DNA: TGTGCCAGCAGCGCCGTCCCGGGACAGGGGGCGCGGGGCTACACCTTC.